Presented here are 21 T cell receptor beta chains from one specimen sequenced in a study of T cell changes during pregnancy in multiple sclerosis. Some clones are missing from TCRdb's copy, which holds only in-frame ones; the method was immunoSEQ multiplex PCR. The data show about 33,000 clones, about 90% seen once. The source material was CD4+ T cells from peripheral blood mononuclear cells, sampled in the third trimester of pregnancy. These receptors were collected from a female donor in good health, enrolled as a control in a pregnancy study.

This sequence joins TRBV28 and TRBJ2-5; TRBD1 aligns across 8 bases. Germline V gene lookup returns CDR1 MDHEN and CDR2 SYDVKM. V dropped 6 bases and J dropped 7; count of bases not matched to a gene: 10. The CDR3 loop spans 14 amino acids. This chain's CDR3 is CASSPGQGVGTQYF. The CDR3 DNA reads TGTGCCAGCAGCCCAGGACAGGGAGTTGGGACCCAGTACTTC.

In this sample, this clone turned up once. The gene calls are TRBV7-2 and TRBJ2-1; D is possibly TRBD1 (6 bases). The germline V and J ends were trimmed by 1 base and 6 bases, with 10 bases remaining between them. Germline values: CDR1 SGHTA, CDR2 FQGNSA. There are 14 residues in the CDR3. CDR3 DNA: TGTGCCAGCAGCTTAGGGCCCAGGGGCAATGAGCAGTTCTTC. Protein sequence: CASSLGPRGNEQFF.

The chain employs TRBV4-2 and TRBJ2-5; 7 nucleotides align to TRBD2. V was clipped by 1 base and J by 5 bases; unmatched bases: 7. Germline loops: CDR1 LGHNA, CDR2 YNFKEQ. The CDR3 runs to 15 residues. The CDR3 sequence is CASSQGEGGLETQYF. CDR3 nucleotide sequence: TGTGCCAGCAGCCAAGGGGAGGGTGGGTTGGAGACCCAGTACTTC.

This clone has just a few counts. The chain uses TRBV5-1 and TRBJ2-7; 12 positions agree with TRBD1. Trimming removed 3 bases from V and 6 bases from J; junction bases left unmatched: 4. There are 14 residues in the CDR3. Germline V gene lookup returns CDR1 SGHRS and CDR2 YFSETQ. The CDR3: CASSSGTGGFEQYF. As DNA, the CDR3 is TGCGCCAGCAGCTCCGGGACAGGGGGCTTCGAGCAGTACTTC.

This rearrangement joins TRBV15 to TRBJ1-1; tentative D call: TRBD1 (5 bases). Trimming pared 1 base from V and 7 bases from J, leaving 16 bases between. Germline CDR1 and CDR2: LNHNV and YYDKDF (reference sequence). The CDR3 loop spans 15 amino acids. The CDR3 DNA reads as TGTGCCACCAGCAGAGGCCAGGGAGGGTCCGGTGAAGCTTTCTTT. Its protein product is CATSRGQGGSGEAFF.

The rearrangement uses TRBV19 and TRBJ1-1; D possibly corresponds to TRBD1 (6 bases). V lost 0 bases to trimming and J lost 1 base, with 9 bases between them. The germline CDR1 and CDR2 sequences are LNHDA and SQIVND (reference sequence). The CDR3 has 15 residues. CDR3 nucleotides: TGTGCCAGTAGTATAGAACAGGGTAAGAACACTGAAGCTTTCTTT. Its translation: CASSIEQGKNTEAFF.

This clone was picked up one time. The rearrangement links TRBV2 to TRBJ2-1; possibly TRBD2 for D (5 bases). This CDR3 contains 13 residues. V was cut by 7 bases and J by 4 bases, with 11 bases left in between. Germline CDR1 SNHLY, CDR2 FYNNEI. The CDR3 loop is CASKAELYNEQFF. CDR3 in DNA: TGTGCCAGCAAAGCGGAGCTTTACAATGAGCAGTTCTTC.

The chain employs TRBV19 and TRBJ2-3; 7 bases map to TRBD2. V was pared by 7 bases and J by 2 bases, with 9 bases of the junction left unmatched. The CDR3 is 15 residues long. Germline V CDR1 and CDR2: LNHDA, SQIVND (reference sequence). CDR3 in DNA: TGTGCCAGTATCCATGGGGGGGGGAACACAGATACGCAGTATTTT. This sequence encodes CASIHGGGNTDTQYF.

The chain joins TRBV9 to TRBJ2-2; 10 nucleotides agree with TRBD1. The CDR3 length is 15 residues. The germline V gene has CDR1 SGDLS and CDR2 YYNGEE. The V gene end was trimmed by 2 bases and the J gene end by 4 bases; junction bases not matched to a gene: 2. CDR3 protein: CASSVRQGATGELFF. In nucleotides, the CDR3 is TGTGCCAGCAGCGTGAGACAGGGGGCCACCGGGGAGCTGTTTTTT.

The chain joins TRBV5-1 to TRBJ2-1; 7 bases align to TRBD2. J was trimmed by 6 bases and V by 0 bases; bases with no gene match: 6. The CDR3 runs 15 residues. Germline CDR1 reads SGHRS; CDR2 reads YFSETQ. The CDR3 loop is CASSLVLADANEQFF. In DNA form, the CDR3 reads TGCGCCAGCAGCTTGGTTCTAGCGGACGCCAATGAGCAGTTCTTC.

The V and J genes are TRBV9 and TRBJ2-2, with TRBD1 matching over 8 bases. The V gene end was trimmed by 1 base and the J gene end by 4 bases; junction bases not matched to a gene: 3. The CDR3 is made up of 15 amino acids. CDR1 and CDR2 (germline): SGDLS, YYNGEE. The CDR3 sequence: CASSVFQGATGELFF. DNA of the CDR3: TGTGCCAGCAGCGTATTCCAGGGGGCCACCGGGGAGCTGTTTTTT. The full variable domain, with the rest looked up from reference TRBV9 and TRBJ2-2, is DSGVTQTPKHLITATGQRVTLRCSPRSGDLSVYWYQQSLDQGLQFLIQYYNGEERAKGNILERFSAQQFPDLHSELNLSSLELGDSALYFCASSVFQGATGELFFGEGSRLTVL.

This rearrangement joins TRBV5-8 to TRBJ2-1; D gene unclear. V gave up 4 bases and J gave up 0 bases, with 11 bases separating them. There are 15 residues in the CDR3. Per the germline V gene, CDR1 is SGHTS and CDR2 is YDEGEE. CDR3 region: CASSATVSSYNEQFF. The DNA for the CDR3 is TGTGCCAGCAGCGCTACTGTGAGCTCCTACAATGAGCAGTTCTTC.

This clone has just a few counts. The chain couples TRBV21-1 to TRBJ1-5; the table's D call, TRBD1, was not checked against the DNA. TRBV21-1 is termed a pseudogene. This CDR3 contains 16 residues. This CDR3 is CASSKGTDTLNQPQHF. In nucleotides, the CDR3 is TGTGCCAGCAGCAAGGGGACAGATACCTTGAATCAGCCCCAGCATTTT.

The chain links TRBV19 to TRBJ1-2; D remains ambiguous. This CDR3 is built from 13 residues. Germline V gives CDR1 LNHDA, CDR2 SQIVND (reference sequence). V shed 3 bases and J shed 6 bases, with 11 bases lying between them. CDR3 sequence (DNA): TGTGCCAGTAGTATGTCGGGTGGCCATGGCTACACCTTC. Translated, it gives CASSMSGGHGYTF.

This rearrangement joins TRBV4-1 to TRBJ2-7; D may be TRBD2 (5 bases). The CDR3 has 15 amino acids. In germline, CDR1 is MGHRA, CDR2 YSYEKL. The ends were cut back, 1 base at V and 1 base at J, with 11 bases in the middle. For the CDR3, the DNA is TGCGCCAGCAGCCAAGGAGCGGAGCTTTCCTACGAGCAGTACTTC. Protein sequence: CASSQGAELSYEQYF.

V is TRBV7-9 and J is TRBJ1-1; maybe TRBD1 (5 bases). Germline V gene sequence: CDR1 SEHNR, CDR2 FQNEAQ (reference sequence). Trimming removed 11 bases from V and 1 base from J, with 17 bases in between. The CDR3 runs 14 residues. CDR3 DNA sequence: TGTGCCCGTCAGGGCATAACGACGAACACTGAAGCTTTCTTT. This codes for CARQGITTNTEAFF.

This sequence joins TRBV7-9 and TRBJ2-2, with 7 nucleotides matching TRBD1. This CDR3 contains 15 residues. Trimming took 5 bases from V and 6 from J; bases not matched to a gene: 9. Germline CDR1 SEHNR, CDR2 FQNEAQ (reference sequence). In nucleotides, the CDR3 is TGTGCCAGCAGCCGTATACGACAGGGCGCCGGGGAGCTGTTTTTT. Residues: CASSRIRQGAGELFF.

The chain carries TRBV28 and TRBJ2-7, with 15 bases fitting TRBD2. This CDR3 region has 17 residues. V was clipped by 5 bases and J by 4 bases; unmatched bases: 9. The germline V gene has CDR1 MDHEN and CDR2 SYDVKM. The CDR3 region has the DNA TGTGCCAGCAGTCCACTTACCGGGACTAGCGGGAGGTACGAGCAGTACTTC. The encoded protein is CASSPLTGTSGRYEQYF.

This clone was counted only a few times. The V call is TRBV14, the J call TRBJ1-6; possibly TRBD1 for D (5 bases). Trimming shortened V by 4 bases and J by 9 bases, and 13 bases separated the two germline ends. CDR3 length: 14 residues. Germline V gives CDR1 SGHDN, CDR2 FVKESK. CDR3 in DNA: TGTGCCAGCAGCCCAGGGATTCGTGGTTCACCCCTCCACTTT. It specifies CASSPGIRGSPLHF.

The sample holds one count of this clone. The chain combines TRBV5-5 with TRBJ2-1, with D possibly TRBD2 on 6 matching bases. The CDR3 length is 14 residues. The germline V and J ends were trimmed by 1 base and 3 bases, with 8 bases remaining between them. Germline assignment: CDR1 SGHKS and CDR2 YYEKEE (reference sequence). The CDR3, as DNA: TGTGCCAGCAGCTTGATTAGCGGCTACAATGAGCAGTTCTTC. It encodes CASSLISGYNEQFF.

V usage is TRBV7-9 and J usage is TRBJ2-5; D is possibly TRBD1 (5 bases). V dropped 6 bases and J dropped 1 base, with 9 bases sitting between them. The CDR3 has 13 amino acids. CDR1 is SEHNR and CDR2 is FQNEAQ in the germline V gene (reference sequence). The CDR3 protein is CASSLDSQETQYF. The CDR3 nucleotides read TGTGCCAGCAGTCTCGACAGCCAAGAGACCCAGTACTTC.